This record covers a single T cell receptor (beta chain). Libraries were prepared by immunoSEQ multiplex PCR; TCRdb keeps only in-frame clonotypes and omits some of them. The profile covers about 220,000 clones, with roughly 88% appearing a single time and under 4% taken by the ten largest. Participants spanned ages about 18 to 90 years and resided in fewer than 30 US areas. Cohorts were determined from participant-reported clinical history. This sample was taken from a study of blood T cell repertoires in COVID-19. Looking at the study overall: Collection of acute and convalescent COVID-19 samples took place in the United States, Italy and Spain. Sources were T cells, B-cell-depleted T cells, or PBMCs; the material itself was cDNA or gDNA.

The CDR3 covers 15 residues. Germline V gene lookup returns CDR1 LGHNT and CDR2 FRNRAP. Trimming cost V 5 bases and J 5 bases; bases outside gene matches: 11. Sequencing was done on a sample of PBMCs or T cells enriched from blood (not recorded which). The clonotype was recovered from a woman aged 35 to 49 with acute COVID-19. The gene calls are TRBV12-5 and TRBJ1-2; TRBD1 matches 7 bases. For the CDR3, the DNA is TGTGCTAGTGGTCCGAGGGAACAGGGGATATATGGCTACACCTTC. Its translation is CASGPREQGIYGYTF.